The rows below give T cell receptor beta chains drawn from one sample of a study of T cells in Graves' hyperthyroidism and ophthalmopathy. MiXCR, applied by TCRdb to the multiplex PCR reads, yields one record per CDR3 protein. The sample has more than 500,000 distinct CDR3 sequences; 11% to 15% are singletons. The sample consisted of blood. The source is a woman in her 40s with Graves' hyperthyroidism. CDR3s include the opening cysteine and the closing phenylalanine or tryptophan. Each record gives: J gene, V gene, D gene, clone size, CDR3 protein, CDR3 DNA. The D gene is left open where the match is weak. Size tells how often a clone was seen (once, few, many) or the class of an expanded clone, and some rows leave it out.

>TRBJ2-1|TRBV19|-|few
CASRTQGEDPYNEQFF
TGTGCCAGTAGAACCCAAGGGGAGGACCCCTACAATGAGCAGTTCTTC
>TRBJ2-2|TRBV28|-|-
CASSLGAGMNTGELFF
TGTGCCAGCAGTTTGGGTGCAGGGATGAACACCGGGGAGCTGTTTTTT
>TRBJ1-1|TRBV20-1|-|many
CSARDIGALGGWKTEAFF
TGCAGTGCTAGAGATATCGGGGCCTTGGGGGGGTGGAAAACTGAAGCTTTCTTT
>TRBJ2-7|TRBV28|-|many
CASRRTAPGSYEQYF
TGTGCCAGCAGAAGGACAGCACCTGGCTCCTACGAGCAGTACTTC
>TRBJ2-3|TRBV7-9|-|many
CASSLGRADASTDTQYF
TGTGCCAGCAGCTTAGGACGTGCGGATGCTAGCACAGATACGCAGTATTTT
>TRBJ2-5|TRBV2|TRBD1|many
CASRDDRVETQYF
TGTGCCAGCAGGGATGACAGGGTAGAGACCCAGTACTTC
>TRBJ2-3|TRBV20-1|TRBD2|-
CSARLRLAALTDTQYF
TGCAGTGCTAGGCTCAGACTAGCGGCTCTAACAGATACGCAGTATTTT
>TRBJ2-1|TRBV9|-|-
CASSVNSGESYNEQFF
TGTGCCAGCAGCGTAAACTCGGGGGAATCCTACAATGAGCAGTTCTTC
>TRBJ1-2|TRBV29-1|TRBD1|few
CSARTGAVEGYTF
TGCAGCGCCAGGACAGGGGCGGTGGAAGGCTACACCTTC
>TRBJ2-7|TRBV28|-|many
CASSLWPYEQYF
TGTGCCAGCAGTTTATGGCCCTACGAGCAGTACTTC
>TRBJ2-7|TRBV12-3/TRBV12-4|TRBD1|many
CASSPGQGETYEQYF
TGTGCCAGCAGCCCCGGACAGGGGGAAACCTACGAGCAGTACTTC
>TRBJ2-7|TRBV5-1|TRBD1|many
CASSLPTGGGYEQYF
TGCGCCAGCAGCCTACCGACAGGGGGCGGGTACGAGCAGTACTTC
>TRBJ2-7|TRBV14|-|-
CASSQDGGTLLRREQYF
TGTGCCAGCAGCCAAGATGGGGGGACCCTTCTTAGAAGGGAGCAGTACTTC
>TRBJ2-5|TRBV7-9|TRBD2|many
CASSPGTSGVETQYF
TGTGCCAGCAGCCCCGGGACTAGCGGTGTAGAGACCCAGTACTTC
>TRBJ2-3|TRBV29-1|TRBD2|-
CSGEGLATNTDTQYF
TGCAGCGGCGAGGGACTAGCGACTAACACAGATACGCAGTATTTT
>TRBJ2-5|TRBV28|TRBD2|many
CASMERAGGETQYF
TGTGCCAGCATGGAACGGGCGGGAGGAGAGACCCAGTACTTC
>TRBJ2-1|TRBV15|TRBD2|few
CATSRAGGSASEQFF
TGTGCCACCAGCAGAGCTGGCGGGAGCGCCAGTGAGCAGTTCTTC
>TRBJ2-1|TRBV9|TRBD2|many
CASSAGLAGRSYNEQFF
TGTGCCAGCAGCGCAGGACTAGCGGGACGCTCCTACAATGAGCAGTTCTTC
>TRBJ2-1|TRBV15|TRBD1|-
CATSARGTGGWNEQFF
TGTGCCACCAGCGCACGAGGGACAGGGGGCTGGAATGAGCAGTTCTTC
>TRBJ1-1|TRBV30|-|many
CAWTGGNTEAFF
TGTGCCTGGACCGGAGGGAACACTGAAGCTTTCTTT
>TRBJ2-2|TRBV3-1|TRBD2|few
CASSQVYTGRATGELFF
TGTGCCAGCAGCCAAGTGTATACCGGGAGGGCAACCGGGGAGCTGTTTTTT
>TRBJ2-1|TRBV20-1|TRBD2|-
CSARKAGGLFF
TGCAGTGCTAGAAAAGCGGGAGGTCTGTTCTTC
>TRBJ2-7|TRBV5-1|-|many
CASEPGHSVGEQYF
TGCGCCAGCGAACCGGGGCACTCAGTCGGCGAGCAGTACTTC
>TRBJ2-3|TRBV29-1|-|few
CSVEAGELRVDTQYF
TGCAGCGTTGAGGCAGGGGAGTTGCGGGTAGATACGCAGTATTTT
>TRBJ2-2|TRBV9|-|-
CASSPPRATGELFF
TGTGCCAGCAGCCCCCCGCGTGCCACCGGGGAGCTGTTTTTT
>TRBJ1-5|TRBV2|TRBD1|many
CASSESGTVNQPQHF
TGTGCCAGCAGTGAATCCGGGACAGTAAATCAGCCCCAGCATTTT
>TRBJ1-2|TRBV29-1|-|many
CSGHRADGYTF
TGCAGCGGCCACAGGGCCGACGGCTACACCTTC
>TRBJ2-6|TRBV19|TRBD2|few
CASNGAAGGPGANVLTF
TGTGCCAGTAACGGAGCAGCGGGAGGGCCTGGGGCCAACGTCCTGACTTTC
>TRBJ2-7|TRBV27|TRBD1|-
CASRTAGGYEQYF
TGTGCCAGCCGCACGGCAGGGGGCTACGAGCAGTACTTC
>TRBJ2-7|TRBV15|TRBD2|many
CATSRGLAGTISGEQYF
TGTGCCACCAGCAGAGGCCTAGCGGGAACGATTTCGGGGGAGCAGTACTTC
>TRBJ1-4|TRBV11-2|-|many
CASNLGTNEKLFF
TGTGCCAGCAACCTGGGGACTAATGAAAAACTGTTTTTT